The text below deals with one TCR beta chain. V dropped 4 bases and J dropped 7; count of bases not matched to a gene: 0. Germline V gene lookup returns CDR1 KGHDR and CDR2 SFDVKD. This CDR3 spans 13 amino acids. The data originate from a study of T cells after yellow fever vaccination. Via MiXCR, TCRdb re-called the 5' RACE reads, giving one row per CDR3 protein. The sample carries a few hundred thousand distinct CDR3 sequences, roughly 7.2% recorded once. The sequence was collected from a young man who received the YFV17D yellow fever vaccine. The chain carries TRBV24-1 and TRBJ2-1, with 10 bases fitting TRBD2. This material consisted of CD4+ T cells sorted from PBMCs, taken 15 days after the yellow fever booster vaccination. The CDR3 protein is CATSEAGGNEQFF. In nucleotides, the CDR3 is TGTGCCACCAGTGAAGCGGGAGGGAATGAGCAGTTCTTC.